This TCR beta chain is from a study of blood T cell repertoires in COVID-19. Overall study context: PBMCs, B-cell-depleted T cells, or T cells were the source of the cDNA or gDNA that made up the material.

The CDR3 length is 15 residues. Germline CDR1 MNHEY, CDR2 SMNVEV (reference sequence). V shed 6 bases, J shed 2 bases, and the junction held 9 bases outside the gene matches. Individuals drawn from under 30 US areas were about 18 to 95 years old. Original processing notes: Estimates of nucleated cell counts were drawn from the amplification of reference gene primers. Using immunoSEQ multiplex PCR, the repertoire was profiled, and TCRdb retains in-frame clones only, with some absent. Clonal size and the V and J genes are those of that table, whereas D and trimming came from the DNA. Of around 280,000 clones in the sample, 90% were seen once. This clone has just one count.

Sequencing used PBMCs or T cells enriched from blood (not recorded which). The V and J genes are TRBV27 and TRBJ2-7; 8 positions match TRBD1. The receptor was derived from a woman aged 18-29 years with acute COVID-19. The CDR3 loop is CASRRTGRHPYEQYF. In nucleotides, the CDR3 is TGTGCCAGCAGGCGGACAGGGAGACATCCCTACGAGCAGTACTTC.